Below, 24 T cell receptor beta chains from the same sample are listed, as sequenced in a study of a mutant IDH1 vaccine in newly diagnosed glioma. No antigen has been identified for these receptors. Clones were sequenced by immunoSEQ multiplex PCR, and TCRdb holds only the in-frame ones, with some missing. Found here are 50,000 to 65,000 clones, roughly 90% of them singletons; the top ten hold approximately 2.5%. The time point: week 11, during vaccination. One vaccine dose held 300 ug of mutant IDH1 20-mer peptide and came with topical imiquimod. The specimen comprised PBMCs, sampled from a glioma patient whose treatment included an IDH1 peptide vaccine. Receptor source: a man aged 50 or older with glioma.

The chain joins TRBV6-1 to TRBJ2-1, with 7 bases identical to TRBD2. CDR1 and CDR2 (germline): MNHNS, SASEGT. With V trimmed by 3 bases and J by 7 bases, 3 bases remained unmatched. The CDR3 extends over 13 amino acids. CDR3 DNA sequence: TGTGCCAGCAGTGAGCGGGAGCCAAATGAGCAGTTCTTC. This sequence encodes CASSEREPNEQFF.

This clone was observed once. This chain joins TRBV4-2 and TRBJ2-5; 14 bases align to TRBD2. Germline CDR1 is LGHNA and CDR2 is YNFKEQ. The CDR3 contains 15 residues. The junction had 2 bases not matched to a gene; V was cut back by 4 bases and J by 4 bases. CDR3 nucleotides: TGTGCCAGCAGCCCGGGACTAGCGGGAGTAGAGACCCAGTACTTC. Amino acids: CASSPGLAGVETQYF.

This chain uses TRBV30 with TRBJ1-6; D gene uncertain. This CDR3 is 13 amino acids long. V lost 1 base and J 10 bases, leaving 11 bases between the germline ends. CDR1 and CDR2 (germline): GTSNPN, SVGIG (reference sequence). The CDR3 DNA is TGTGCCTGGAGTGAGGTTGGCGGGTCACCCCTCCACTTT. Translating gives CAWSEVGGSPLHF.

The J gene is TRBJ2-5, the V gene TRBV4-2, with 9 positions matching TRBD2. This CDR3 spans 15 amino acids. Germline-derived CDR1 and CDR2 are LGHNA and YNFKEQ. After removal of 1 base from V and 1 base from J, the junction contained 1 base not matched to a gene. CDR3 sequence reads: CASSQASGIQETQYF. CDR3 bases: TGTGCCAGCAGCCAAGCTAGCGGGATCCAAGAGACCCAGTACTTC.

The chain employs TRBV7-6 and TRBJ2-6, with 9 bases identical to TRBD2. V shed 1 base, J shed 2 bases, and the junction held 6 bases outside the gene matches. In germline, CDR1 is SGHVS, CDR2 FNYEAQ. This CDR3 contains 18 residues. CDR3 in amino acids: CASSLGGGGRAGANVLTF. The CDR3 DNA reads TGTGCCAGCAGCTTAGGCGGGGGGGGCAGGGCTGGGGCCAACGTCCTGACTTTC.

The genes are TRBV6-1 and TRBJ1-3; no clear D. The germline V and J ends were trimmed by 5 bases and 2 bases, with 10 bases remaining between them. Germline V gene sequence: CDR1 MNHNS, CDR2 SASEGT. The CDR3 spans 14 residues. CDR3 protein: CASSPPAPGNTIYF. The CDR3, as DNA: TGTGCCAGCAGTCCGCCGGCCCCTGGAAACACCATATATTTT.

This clone was observed a handful of times. Additional DNA sequences in this sample encode the identical CDR3. The chain recombines TRBV6-5 with TRBJ1-1; no clear D. Germline CDR1 is MNHEY and CDR2 is SVGAGI. V lost 6 bases and J lost 2, with 10 bases in between. There are 13 residues in the CDR3. In DNA, the CDR3 is TGTGCCAGCAGAACCTTTCTAAACACTGAAGCTTTCTTT. This encodes CASRTFLNTEAFF.

The CDR3 loop reads CASSWDSGSYNEQFF. CDR3 sequence (DNA): TGTGCCAGCAGTTGGGACTCCGGCTCCTACAATGAGCAGTTCTTC. The chain links TRBV5-4 to TRBJ2-1; D might be TRBD2 (6 bases). The CDR3 is 15 amino acids. Germline CDR1 and CDR2: SGHNT and YYREEE (reference sequence). Trimming left V 5 bases short and J 0 bases short, with 12 bases between.

The chain carries TRBV18 and TRBJ1-2, with 10 bases lining up with TRBD1. Germline loops: CDR1 KGHSH, CDR2 LQKENI. With V trimmed by 6 bases and J by 6 bases, 4 bases remained unmatched. The length of the CDR3 is 13 residues. CDR3 coding DNA: TGTGCCAGCTCCGCGACAGGGGGCGATGGCTACACCTTC. Translated: CASSATGGDGYTF.

The V gene is TRBV28, the J gene TRBJ2-1, with TRBD1 identical over 7 bases. This CDR3 is built from 16 residues. Germline trimming cut 2 bases from V and 8 bases from J; bases unmatched to any gene: 12. The germline gives CDR1 MDHEN, CDR2 SYDVKM. The CDR3 is CASSLVPSTGVHEQFF. The DNA for the CDR3 is TGTGCCAGCAGTTTAGTTCCCTCCACAGGGGTCCATGAGCAGTTCTTC.

The CDR3 region is CASSLSATSGRSSAEQFF. CDR3 nucleotide sequence: TGCGCCAGCAGCTTGAGTGCTACTAGCGGGAGGTCCTCCGCTGAGCAGTTCTTC. The V gene is TRBV5-1, the J gene TRBJ2-1, with 12 positions matching TRBD2. Germline V gives CDR1 SGHRS, CDR2 YFSETQ. The ends lost 1 base at V and 9 bases at J; junction bases unmatched: 14. The CDR3 has 18 amino acids.

The chain links TRBV9 to TRBJ2-1; D call uncertain. V lost 3 bases to trimming and J lost 6 bases, with 4 bases between them. Germline CDR1 SGDLS, CDR2 YYNGEE. The CDR3 has 11 amino acids. CDR3 coding DNA: TGTGCCAGCAGCGCCGGCAATGAGCAGTTCTTC. This encodes CASSAGNEQFF.

The sample holds one count of this clone. This chain joins TRBV6-5 and TRBJ1-1; 9 positions agree with TRBD1. Germline trimming cut 7 bases from V and 1 base from J; bases unmatched to any gene: 7. The CDR3 loop spans 15 amino acids. Germline V gene lookup returns CDR1 MNHEY and CDR2 SVGAGI. The CDR3 region is CASTTGGGGNTEAFF. The CDR3 DNA reads as TGTGCCAGCACGACAGGGGGAGGTGGGAACACTGAAGCTTTCTTT.

The chain links TRBV4-1 to TRBJ2-7; 7 bases are shared with TRBD1. Germline assignment: CDR1 MGHRA and CDR2 YSYEKL. This CDR3 has 13 amino acids. Unmatched junction bases numbered 4, after V lost 5 bases and J lost 3 bases. The CDR3 DNA reads TGCGCCAGCAGCAGTGACAGGGACTACGAGCAGTACTTC. Translation gives CASSSDRDYEQYF.

The CDR3 here is CASSNTTSGGADTQYF. Here the CDR3 DNA reads TGTGCCAGCAGCAATACTACTAGCGGGGGTGCAGATACGCAGTATTTT. This chain connects TRBV11-2 to TRBJ2-3; 11 bases line up with TRBD2. The CDR3 covers 16 residues. The germline CDR1 and CDR2 sequences are SGHAT and FQNNGV. V shed 5 bases and J 4 bases; nucleotides not matched to a gene: 8.

This rearrangement joins TRBV19 to TRBJ2-6; either TRBD1 or TRBD2 may fit D (6 bases each). Germline V gene lookup returns CDR1 LNHDA and CDR2 SQIVND (reference sequence). The germline V and J ends were trimmed by 9 bases and 0 bases, with 12 bases remaining between them. CDR3 length: 15 residues. This chain's CDR3 is CASRSGASGANVLTF. CDR3 coding DNA: TGTGCCAGCCGATCGGGGGCCTCTGGGGCCAACGTCCTGACTTTC.

This chain joins TRBV1 and TRBJ2-7; the table assigns TRBD2, which was not confirmed against the DNA. TRBV1 is noted as a pseudogene. This CDR3 is 16 amino acids long. CDR3 region: CTSSHKTRPISYEQYF. The CDR3 nucleotides are TGCACCAGCAGCCACAAGACTAGACCGATCTCCTACGAGCAGTACTTC.

This clone was observed a few times. This rearrangement joins TRBV14 to TRBJ2-7; 10 bases match TRBD2. This CDR3 is built from 16 residues. V dropped 4 bases and J dropped 6; count of bases not matched to a gene: 12. The germline V gene has CDR1 SGHDN and CDR2 FVKESK. This CDR3 is CASSRLVAGGYVEQYF. The CDR3, as DNA: TGTGCCAGCAGCCGCCTCGTAGCGGGAGGTTACGTCGAGCAGTACTTC.

The CDR3 DNA sequence: TGTGCCAGCAGCCGAGACAGGGACTATCAGCCCCAGCATTTT. Protein product: CASSRDRDYQPQHF. The gene calls are TRBV5-4 and TRBJ1-5, with 7 bases identical to TRBD1. Per germline, CDR1 SGHNT and CDR2 YYREEE (reference sequence). The junction had 6 bases not matched to a gene; V was cut back by 4 bases and J by 5 bases. CDR3 size: 14 residues.

The J gene is TRBJ2-1, the V gene TRBV10-3; D is tentatively TRBD1 or TRBD2 (5 bases each). The ends were cut back, 3 bases at V and 2 bases at J, with 17 bases in the middle. Germline assignment: CDR1 ENHRY and CDR2 SYGVKD. This CDR3 is 17 amino acids long. CDR3 loop: CAISDSQAGSPYNEQFF. The CDR3, as DNA: TGTGCCATCAGTGATTCACAGGCAGGGAGTCCCTACAATGAGCAGTTCTTC.

V gene TRBV6-1 combines with J gene TRBJ1-6; D remains ambiguous. V lost 2 bases and J lost 8, with 13 bases in between. The CDR3 is 15 residues long. Germline V gene sequence: CDR1 MNHNS, CDR2 SASEGT. CDR3 region: CASSEWEQSYSPLHF. The CDR3 nucleotides are TGTGCCAGCAGTGAATGGGAACAGTCGTATTCACCCCTCCACTTT.

V usage is TRBV6-5 and J usage is TRBJ2-7; D possibly corresponds to TRBD2 (6 bases). Trimming left V 4 bases short and J 5 bases short, with 15 bases between. The CDR3 is 14 amino acids. Germline V lookup: CDR1 MNHEY, CDR2 SVGAGI. The CDR3 nucleotides read TGTGCCAGCAGTTCGGTCGGGAGCGTAAACGAGCAGTACTTC. Translating gives CASSSVGSVNEQYF.

The chain has TRBV5-4 and TRBJ1-5; D is ambiguous. Germline values: CDR1 SGHNT, CDR2 YYREEE (reference sequence). V lost 4 bases to trimming and J lost 2 bases, with 10 bases between them. The CDR3 has 14 residues. The CDR3 DNA sequence: TGTGCCAGCAGCCAGGTCCCCGGCAATCAGCCCCAGCATTTT. Its translation: CASSQVPGNQPQHF.

This chain uses TRBV30 with TRBJ2-2; D uncertain. Trimming left V 3 bases short and J 5 bases short, with 10 bases between. The CDR3 is 13 residues long. CDR1 and CDR2 (germline): GTSNPN, SVGIG (reference sequence). Here the CDR3 reads CAWSKTQTGELFF. Here the CDR3 DNA reads TGTGCCTGGAGCAAGACCCAGACCGGGGAGCTGTTTTTT.